What follows is one T cell receptor beta chain and its context. The specificity of this receptor is unknown. Base qualities are not at hand, and no much larger clone is one base apart. The sample comes from a study of blood T cell repertoires in COVID-19 (dated by TCRdb to about 2020). Notes on the research overall: The collaborator samples originated in the United States, Italy and Spain and spanned the acute and convalescent phases of COVID-19. The material from the prospective study consisted of cDNA or gDNA derived from T cells, B-cell-depleted T cells, or PBMCs. Subjects who had been exposed to COVID-19, were actively infected with it, or had recovered from it provided the deeply sampled blood TCRbeta repertoires that made up the dataset. A freely available public database, intended as a resource for researchers studying the immune response to SARS-CoV-2, is where the repertoires were released. Samples came from the ongoing ImmuneRACE study (first 160 participants) plus 1,254 subjects from 6 global collaborators. Sample metadata almost always included a de-identified subject ID, COVID-19 status, age in years and sex. Where available, HLA class I and class II types were obtained from metadata supplied by the sample provider rather than from assay-based typing. On the study overall, not on this receptor specifically: How much clinical and demographic metadata was included differed by source and by participant, and the metadata was provided uncurated.

TCRbeta CDR3 regions were amplified from genomic DNA using the immunoSEQ Assay, a bias-controlled multiplex PCR. Per the authors' processing: The number of nucleated cells in each sample was estimated by amplification of reference gene primers within the assay. To quantify the absolute abundance of each unique TCRbeta CDR3 rearrangement, sequence reads were collapsed and filtered. For each sample, productive Simpson clonality was calculated by taking the square root of Simpson's diversity index across productive rearrangements. Not all clones reach the TCRdb copy of this immuneACCESS table, which keeps in-frame sequences only. Checked studies attribute under half of the gap to unresolved V genes and leave the rest unexplained. From that table come the V and J calls and clone size; the DNA was used to work out D and trimming. The sample contains around 180,000 clones, roughly 91% of them found a single time. Approximately 4.4% of the sample is in the top ten clones.

Each collaborating institution followed its own protocols to collect whole blood in K2EDTA tubes. For TCRbeta analysis, collaborator samples were shipped as frozen whole blood, as isolated PBMCs, or as DNA extracted from either sample type. Reading the germline V gene gives CDR1 MGHRA and CDR2 YSYEKL. The CDR3 spans 15 residues, from the cysteine through the phenylalanine. Solely the CDR3 DNA is kept, with 45 bases framed from the first base. Trimming removed 4 bases from V and 1 base from J; the gene matches leave 3 bases unexplained. The sequenced sample consisted of peripheral blood. The rearrangement combines TRBV4-1 with TRBJ2-3; 9 middle bases align to TRBD2. This TCR was sampled from a human donor in a cohort sampled during active COVID-19. The CDR3 has the sequence CASSRQRGGTDTQYF. The DNA sequence is as follows: TGCGCCAGCAGCCGGCAGCGGGGGGGCACAGATACGCAGTATTTT.